This T cell receptor beta chain originates from a study of cytomegalovirus exposure and HLA in healthy donors. Primers included in the PCR were 60 Vbeta and 13 Jbeta primers. Repertoires were generated with immunoSEQ multiplex PCR, while TCRdb's copy carries only in-frame clones and drops some. The data contain around 130,000 clones, 70% to 90% of them singletons. The V gene's germline CDR1 is SGDLS and CDR2 YYNGEE. V lost 1 base, J lost 9 bases, and 8 bases lay in between. The CDR3 consists of 12 residues. Comments on this clone: Its antigen is not identified.

Study results and limitations: The HLA-A and HLA-B alleles of most subjects were reportedly predicted accurately from TCR beta sequences. 16,951 TCR beta sequences were associated with HLA alleles at 0.05 false discovery rate in a later analysis. For most TCR beta V segments, an earlier analysis put the productive rate at about 87% or about 30% of the time. Differences between HLA loci emerged in a later analysis of TCR association rates, with DRB1 most and HLA-C fewest.

V is TRBV9 and J is TRBJ2-1, with D possibly matching TRBD2 (5 bases). This receptor was identified in a woman between 40 and 50 years old in good health and CMV-seronegative. Source material: PBMCs. The CDR3 DNA follows: TGTGCCAGCAGCGTACATCGGGGTGAGCAGTTCTTC. Translation gives CASSVHRGEQFF.